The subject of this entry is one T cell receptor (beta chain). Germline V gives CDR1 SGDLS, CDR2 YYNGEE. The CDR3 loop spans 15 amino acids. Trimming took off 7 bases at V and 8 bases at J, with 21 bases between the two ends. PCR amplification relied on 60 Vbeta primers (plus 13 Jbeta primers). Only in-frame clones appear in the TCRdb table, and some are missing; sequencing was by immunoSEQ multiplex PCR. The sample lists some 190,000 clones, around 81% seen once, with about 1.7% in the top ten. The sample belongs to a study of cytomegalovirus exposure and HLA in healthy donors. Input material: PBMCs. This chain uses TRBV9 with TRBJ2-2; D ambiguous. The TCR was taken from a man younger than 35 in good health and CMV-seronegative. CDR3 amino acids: CASSLTPMALGELFF. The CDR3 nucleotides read TGTGCCAGCTCCCTCACCCCCATGGCATTGGGGGAGCTGTTTTTT.